The following is a T cell receptor beta chain sequence with its context. What this receptor recognizes is not known. No clone much larger than this one lies a single base away; base qualities are absent. Per the publication, the time point label means: persistent/refractory GD, antithyroid drugs over 5 years with positive TRAb. RNA was extracted from PBMCs in TRIzol for both TCR sequencing and RNA sequencing. Graves' disease was diagnosed according to American Thyroid Association guidelines. Patients for the study were recruited at an endocrinology department in Xi'an, China. Each patient gave roughly 8.4 milliliters of peripheral blood, collected in an EDTA anticoagulant tube. Ficoll Paque Plus density gradient separation was used to isolate PBMCs, and no further T cell sorting was performed. An Agilent 2100 Bioanalyzer and agarose gel were used to check RNA quality, while a NanoDrop 2000 measured RNA concentration.

This sample was taken from a study of regulatory T cells in long-lasting Graves disease (dated by TCRdb to the early 2020s). The study in broad terms: Persistent Graves' disease was defined as antithyroid drug treatment for over 5 years with persistently positive TSH receptor autoantibodies. This study used TCR sequencing and RNA sequencing of peripheral blood to compare persistent Graves' disease patients against newly diagnosed Graves' disease patients. The study was registered as a clinical trial and conducted in China. A total of around 35 samples underwent TCR sequencing: some 13 from persistent and about 20 from newly diagnosed Graves' disease patients. Antithyroid drugs had been taken for 8.5 to 11 years on average by persistent Graves' disease patients in the clinical cohort. Findings and caveats that apply to the study as a whole: Only peripheral blood was studied, because thyroid tissue, the primary lesion, was inaccessible. Lower TCR Shannon entropy and fewer highly expanded clones were observed in persistent Graves' disease patients than in newly diagnosed patients, which suggested clonal expansion. More public clonotypes were shared among persistent patients (2,741) than among newly diagnosed patients (more than 900). The authors noted that the small sample size was a limitation that may lower accuracy. TRBV28, TRBJ1-2 and TRBJ2-5 were preferentially used in persistent disease, while TRBV20-1 and TRBJ2-1 were favored in newly diagnosed disease. Sequencing and analysis were restricted to the TCR beta chain.

The CDR3 runs 13 amino acids, cysteine and phenylalanine included. CDR3 DNA only is kept here, 39 bases in frame from base 1. V loses 4 bases of germline sequence and J loses 7 bases, and the interval between the two ends is 13 bases. CDR1 and CDR2, looked up from the germline V gene, are MNHEY and SVGEGT. To prepare the library, multiplex PCR was applied. The reads were generated on an Illumina HiSeq 4000. To build TCR beta libraries, CDR3 regions were amplified by Arm-PCR using iRepertoire HTBI primers. Gel purification was performed on PCR products prior to sequencing. The authors' pipeline ran thus. Gene usage analysis of CDR3 amino acid clonotypes relied on the roughly 60 TRBV and about 15 TRBJ segments identified across samples. COPE and FqMerger were used to merge the filtered high-quality paired reads into contigs. BLAST was used to align contigs to the IMGT TRBV, TRBD and TRBJ reference genes, and CDR3 was defined following IMGT. Any clonotype with a frequency above 0.1% was classified as a highly expanded clone. Shannon entropy served as the measure of repertoire diversity, while the Gini coefficient captured V-J evenness. A clonotype found in more than one individual was treated as public. TCRdb handled the public reads itself, with Q25 trimming in fastp and clone calling in MiXCR, and kept productive beta chains. One record per CDR3 amino acid sequence lists the most common genes and DNA. TCRdb, rather than the study authors, made the V and J calls. The sample profile shows 500,000 to 800,000 distinct CDR3 sequences; approximately 29% of them were found once. 42% of the sample goes to the ten largest clones.

Here the sequenced sample was peripheral blood mononuclear cells (PBMCs), taken when the disease was refractory, from a patient treated with antithyroid drugs. This TCR came from a female donor with Graves disease. In this chain, TRBV6-2 or TRBV6-3 is recombined with TRBJ2-5; the D segment could be TRBD2, given 7 matching bases. The CDR3 loop reads CASSSAGAGTQYF. The DNA is as follows: TGTGCCAGCAGTTCCGCGGGGGCAGGGACCCAGTACTTC.